Below, 10 T cell receptor beta chains from the same sample are listed, as sequenced in a study of blood T cell repertoires in COVID-19. The table came from immunoSEQ multiplex PCR; TCRdb's copy has only in-frame clones and leaves some out. The profile covers thousands of clones, with around 84% appearing a single time and about 17% taken by the ten largest. Sequencing input: peripheral blood. Receptors originate from a human donor with active COVID-19. The donor label of this sample is uncertain.

This clone was observed once. CDR3 loop: CASSSKLASYEQYF. The CDR3 region has the DNA TGTGCCAGCAGCTCGAAACTAGCTTCCTACGAGCAGTACTTC. The chain has TRBV7-8 and TRBJ2-7; D is possibly TRBD2 (6 bases). The CDR3 contains 14 residues. Germline loops: CDR1 SGHVS, CDR2 FQNEAQ. V lost 4 bases, J lost 1 base, and 11 bases lay in between.

The gene calls are TRBV9 and TRBJ2-3; D ambiguous. CDR3 size: 15 residues. Looked up from germline, CDR1 is SGDLS and CDR2 is YYNGEE. V was cut by 0 bases and J by 3 bases, with 11 bases left in between. The CDR3 is CASSVAGERTDTQYF. CDR3 bases: TGTGCCAGCAGCGTAGCCGGCGAGAGGACAGATACGCAGTATTTT.

DNA for the CDR3: TGTGCCAGCAGTTACGGGAGGCTGAGGGGGGCCAACGTCCTGACTTTC. Encoded protein: CASSYGRLRGANVLTF. V usage is TRBV6-5 and J usage is TRBJ2-6, with a possible D match to TRBD2 (6 bases). With 2 bases removed from V and 4 bases from J, the gap between germline ends came to 12 bases. The germline CDR1 and CDR2 sequences are MNHEY and SVGAGI. The CDR3 has 16 residues.

The rearrangement joins TRBV27 to TRBJ2-7, with a possible D match to TRBD2 (6 bases). The V end lost 6 bases, the J end lost 1 base, and 19 bases lay between the germline ends. Germline lookup yields CDR1 MNHEY and CDR2 SMNVEV (reference sequence). The CDR3 has 16 amino acids. The CDR3 DNA reads as TGTGCCAGCAGCCTCCGCATCGGGGCGGGATCCTACGAGCAGTACTTC. Its translation is CASSLRIGAGSYEQYF.

Only a few counts were recorded for this clone. V is TRBV3-1 (or the pseudogene TRBV3-2) and J is TRBJ2-2; 7 positions match TRBD2. This CDR3 spans 15 amino acids. Per germline, CDR1 LGHDT and CDR2 YNNKEL (reference sequence). V lost 5 bases to trimming and J lost 2 bases; unmatched junction nucleotides: 5. The DNA for the CDR3 is TGTGCCAGCAGCGGGCTAGCGGTTAACACCGGGGAGCTGTTTTTT. The encoded protein is CASSGLAVNTGELFF.

The gene calls are TRBV5-1 and TRBJ2-7; D gene unclear. The germline gives CDR1 SGHRS, CDR2 YFSETQ. This CDR3 has 13 amino acids. Trimming removed 0 bases from V and 4 bases from J, with 8 bases in between. CDR3 nucleotide sequence: TGCGCCAGCAGCTTGGACTTAAATTACGAGCAGTACTTC. Protein product: CASSLDLNYEQYF.

V is TRBV6-1 and J is TRBJ2-2; 8 positions agree with TRBD2. The ends lost 1 base at V and 5 bases at J; junction bases unmatched: 3. There are 15 residues in the CDR3. Per germline, CDR1 MNHNS and CDR2 SASEGT. The CDR3 nucleotides read TGTGCCAGCAGTGAAGTTCCGGGAGGGACCGGGGAGCTGTTTTTT. It codes for CASSEVPGGTGELFF.

CDR3 amino acids: CASRIGASEGSPLHF. For the CDR3, the DNA is TGCGCCAGCAGGATAGGGGCCTCGGAGGGCTCACCCCTCCACTTT. The chain recombines TRBV10-2 with TRBJ1-6, with a possible D match to TRBD1 (5 bases). Between the trimmed V and J ends, which lost 6 bases and 10 bases, there was a span of 19 bases. Germline values: CDR1 WSHSY, CDR2 SAAADI. This CDR3 has 15 residues.

The chain recombines TRBV12-5 with TRBJ2-3; D remains ambiguous. This CDR3 spans 13 amino acids. The ends were cut back, 7 bases at V and 4 bases at J, with 12 bases in the middle. CDR1 LGHNT and CDR2 FRNRAP come from the germline V gene. DNA of the CDR3: TGTGCTAGTGCTCTAGGTGTGGCAGATACGCAGTATTTT. Amino acids: CASALGVADTQYF.

This clone was picked up a small number of times. The V and J genes are TRBV27 and TRBJ2-7, with D maybe TRBD1 (6 bases). The CDR3 runs 15 residues. Deletions cut 2 bases from V and 1 base from J, with 12 bases between. From germline, CDR1 is MNHEY and CDR2 SMNVEV (reference sequence). CDR3 protein: CASSLKRDISYEQYF. In DNA, the CDR3 is TGTGCCAGCAGTTTAAAAAGGGACATATCCTACGAGCAGTACTTC.